This T cell receptor beta chain was profiled in a study of blood T cell repertoires in COVID-19. Under the authors' procedure: Counts of nucleated cells, estimated from reference gene primer amplification, were obtained. The table came from immunoSEQ multiplex PCR; TCRdb's copy has only in-frame clones and leaves some out. The DNA gave D and trimming, while V, J and clone size come from that table. Of 150,000 to 200,000 clones in the sample, 82% were seen once. The study recruited people aged about 18 to 95 years across 24 US areas. Donors of Cohort 3 who recovered were those that had two negative PCRs, clearance, or symptom resolution. The clonotype was recovered from a man aged 50 to 60 who had recovered from COVID-19. What was sequenced was PBMCs or T cells enriched from blood (not recorded which).

CDR3 loop: CASSRDSYEQYF. In nucleotides, the CDR3 is TGTGCCAGCAGCAGGGACTCCTACGAGCAGTACTTC. The rearrangement links TRBV6-1 to TRBJ2-7, with D possibly being TRBD1 (5 bases). Germline values: CDR1 MNHNS, CDR2 SASEGT. The V and J ends lost 6 bases and 0 bases respectively, with 6 bases between them. The CDR3 extends over 12 amino acids.